The clone carrying this T cell receptor beta chain was counted only a few times. Its antigen is not identified. V shed 5 bases and J shed 6 bases, with 17 bases lying between them. The CDR3 loop spans 14 amino acids. The germline gives CDR1 SQVTM, CDR2 ANQGSEA. The data were taken from a study of T cells after yellow fever vaccination. Study-level background: It was SMART-Seq v4 Ultra Low Input that prepared the fractions with low cell numbers. Whole-study results and caveats: Secondary responses were weaker yet peaked faster, day 5 versus 15. Of the clonotypes, a small share occurred in both CD4 and CD8 compartments.

TCRdb re-analysed the 5' RACE reads in MiXCR, keeping a single row per CDR3 protein. The sample shows 620,000 or so distinct CDR3 sequences, 12% of them seen only once. Specimen: PBMCs, collected on the day of the yellow fever booster vaccination. The chain has TRBV29-1 and TRBJ2-1; maybe TRBD2 (6 bases). This sequence originates from a man in his thirties or forties who received the YFV17D yellow fever vaccine. The CDR3 nucleotides are TGCAGCGTTTCGACTAGTGGGCCATTCAATGAGCAGTTCTTC. It yields the protein CSVSTSGPFNEQFF.